These 21 T cell receptor beta chains were all obtained from the same sample, sequenced in a study of shared clonotypes between healthy human individuals. Clones were read by immunoSEQ multiplex PCR, and TCRdb kept only the in-frame ones, dropping some. Of roughly 95,000 clones listed, around 43% are singletons. Sequences were obtained from PBMCs. The receptors here all came from a woman in her thirties or forties in good health. Some clones in this sample may be carry-over from other donors' samples.

The CDR3 sequence is CASSPQVAGFSGNTIYF. CDR3 nucleotide sequence: TGTGCCAGCAGTCCCCAGGTTGCAGGGTTCTCTGGAAACACCATATATTTT. The rearrangement uses TRBV25-1 and TRBJ1-3; a possible D gene is TRBD1 (5 bases). The CDR3 has 17 amino acids. V was trimmed by 5 bases and J by 0 bases, leaving 17 bases between them. The V gene's germline CDR1 is MGHDK and CDR2 SYGVNS.

This clone was seen many times. The rearrangement uses TRBV13 and TRBJ2-7, with 15 bases matching TRBD2. The CDR3 is 16 residues long. CDR1 is PRHDT, CDR2 FYEKMQ, per germline (reference sequence). V trimming: 3 bases; J trimming: 5 bases; junction bases outside the gene matches: 5. CDR3 residues: CASSFGTSGRQDEQYF. The CDR3 DNA sequence: TGTGCCAGCAGCTTCGGGACTAGCGGGAGGCAGGACGAGCAGTACTTC. The whole variable domain, remainder taken from reference TRBV13 and TRBJ2-7, is AAGVIQSPRHLIKEKRETATLKCYPIPRHDTVYWYQQGPGQDPQFLISFYEKMQSDKGSIPDRFSAQQFSDYHSELNMSSLELGDSALYFCASSFGTSGRQDEQYFGPGTRLTVT.

The chain combines TRBV27 with TRBJ1-6; D ambiguous. CDR1 MNHEY and CDR2 SMNVEV come from the germline V gene (reference sequence). V was pared by 6 bases and J by 6 bases, with 15 bases between. The CDR3 contains 15 residues. DNA for the CDR3: TGTGCCAGCAGGTTTAGGGCGGGGAGTAATTCACCCCTCCACTTT. Amino acids: CASRFRAGSNSPLHF.

This clone appeared a single time. A read error may explain this, as a much larger clone is one base away. CDR3 coding DNA: TGTGCCAGCAGTCGTCTCGGGACAGGTGTACGCGGCTACACCTTC. It specifies CASSRLGTGVRGYTF. The chain links TRBV6-1 to TRBJ1-2, with 8 bases that match TRBD1. The germline CDR1 and CDR2 sequences are MNHNS and SASEGT. CDR3 size: 15 residues. The J segment lost 8 bases and the V segment lost 5 bases, leaving 13 bases of the junction unmatched.

This clone was detected many times. This chain links TRBV9 with TRBJ2-7; TRBD2 agrees at 12 bases. The CDR3 runs to 14 residues. Germline-derived CDR1 and CDR2 are SGDLS and YYNGEE. Unmatched junction bases numbered 3, after V lost 4 bases and J lost 4 bases. DNA of the CDR3: TGTGCCAGCAGCCCCGGGACTAGCGGGTACGAGCAGTACTTC. Translation: CASSPGTSGYEQYF.

Regarding this clone: Sequence at one end of the junction differs from germline and may be a read error. This chain links TRBV7-7 with TRBJ2-3; tentatively, D is TRBD1 or TRBD2 (5 bases each). The CDR3 loop spans 15 amino acids. The germline CDR1 and CDR2 sequences are SSHAT and FNYEAQ (reference sequence). The CDR3 DNA reads as TGTGCTAGCAGCTTAGCTTCGGGGCCCACAGATACGCAGTATTTT. Residues: CASSLASGPTDTQYF.

This clone was found a few times. The rearrangement links TRBV4-3 to TRBJ1-2, with 7 bases lining up with TRBD1. CDR1 and CDR2 (germline): LGHNA, YSLEER. Trimming removed 3 bases from V and 7 bases from J; junction bases left unmatched: 8. The CDR3 has 14 amino acids. The CDR3 spells CASSQATGDPGYTF. As DNA, the CDR3 is TGCGCCAGCAGCCAGGCCACAGGGGATCCTGGCTACACCTTC.

The chain is built from TRBV7-9 and TRBJ2-1, with D perhaps TRBD1 (6 bases). This CDR3 is built from 15 residues. CDR1 and CDR2 from the germline V gene are SEHNR and FQNEAQ (reference sequence). Trimming left V 5 bases short and J 7 bases short, with 18 bases between. For the CDR3, the DNA is TGTGCCAGCAGCCGATCAGGGGCGGTTGGGAATGAGCAGTTCTTC. As protein: CASSRSGAVGNEQFF.

This clone was picked up many times. The rearrangement uses TRBV25-1 and TRBJ2-7; D perhaps matches TRBD1 (5 bases). This CDR3 is built from 15 residues. The V end lost 2 bases, the J end lost 0 bases, and 11 bases lay between the germline ends. CDR1 MGHDK and CDR2 SYGVNS come from the germline V gene. Here the CDR3 DNA reads TGTGCCAGCAGTGAACGGTCAGGGCTCTCCTACGAGCAGTACTTC. It is translated as CASSERSGLSYEQYF.

V gene TRBV29-1 combines with J gene TRBJ2-3; 8 positions agree with TRBD2. Trimming took 2 bases from V and 1 from J; bases not matched to a gene: 2. Germline values: CDR1 SQVTM, CDR2 ANQGSEA. This CDR3 is 14 amino acids long. The CDR3 bases are TGCAGCGTTGAAACGGGGGGGGGCACAGATACGCAGTATTTT. Encoded protein: CSVETGGGTDTQYF.

This clone was seen a handful of times. V gene TRBV2 combines with J gene TRBJ2-7, with D unresolved. The CDR3 runs 11 residues. V lost 2 bases and J lost 2, with 1 base in between. Per the germline V gene, CDR1 is SNHLY and CDR2 is FYNNEI. The CDR3 reads CASSETYEQYF. CDR3 nucleotides: TGTGCCAGCAGTGAAACCTACGAGCAGTACTTC.

V usage is TRBV29-1 and J usage is TRBJ2-7; D remains unclear. CDR1 is SQVTM, CDR2 ANQGSEA, per germline. CDR3 length: 11 amino acids. V lost 7 bases to trimming and J lost 3 bases, with 10 bases between them. The CDR3 sequence is CSAIFFYEQYF. DNA for the CDR3: TGCAGCGCCATATTTTTCTACGAGCAGTACTTC.

CDR3 protein: CASRGQTTDTQYF. CDR3 DNA: TGTGCCAGCCGTGGGCAGACCACAGATACGCAGTATTTT. The chain has TRBV18 and TRBJ2-3; D is ambiguous. The CDR3 is 13 amino acids. CDR1 and CDR2 from the germline V gene are KGHSH and LQKENI. Trimming pared 8 bases from V and 2 bases from J, leaving 11 bases between.

This clone was found once. The CDR3 nucleotides read TGCAGCGTTGGAATAGGCAGGGGATATGGCTACACCTTC. Its protein is CSVGIGRGYGYTF. The rearrangement uses TRBV29-1 and TRBJ1-2; D possibly corresponds to TRBD1 (6 bases). Trimming left V 4 bases short and J 5 bases short, with 14 bases between. The germline CDR1 and CDR2 sequences are SQVTM and ANQGSEA. The CDR3 has 13 residues.

Remarks on this clone: A clone one base away is much larger, so this may be a read error. Other DNA sequences within the sample encode an identical CDR3. This sequence joins TRBV7-9 and TRBJ2-7, with a possible D match to TRBD2 (6 bases). Germline lookup yields CDR1 SEHNR and CDR2 FQNEAQ (reference sequence). CDR3 length: 14 residues. With 6 bases removed from V and 3 bases from J, the gap between germline ends came to 15 bases. The CDR3 reads CASRQSGSIYEQYF. CDR3 in DNA: TGTGCCAGCAGGCAGAGCGGGTCCATCTACGAGCAGTACTTC. Combining the CDR3 with reference TRBV7-9 and TRBJ2-7 gives the whole variable domain DTGVSQNPRHKITKRGQNVTFRCDPISEHNRLYWYRQTLGQGPEFLTYFQNEAQLEKSRLLSDRFSAERPKGSFSTLEIQRTEQGDSAMYLCASRQSGSIYEQYFGPGTRLTVT.

J is TRBJ2-7 and V is TRBV19, with 7 bases aligning to TRBD2. Unmatched junction bases numbered 8, after V lost 5 bases and J lost 7 bases. In germline, CDR1 is LNHDA, CDR2 SQIVND (reference sequence). The CDR3 loop spans 13 amino acids. The CDR3 loop reads CASSSSGMAEQYF. CDR3 coding DNA: TGTGCCAGTAGTTCCAGCGGGATGGCGGAGCAGTACTTC.

Concerning this clone: The sample has other DNA sequences that encode this CDR3 too. This chain uses TRBV30 with TRBJ1-1; 9 nucleotides match TRBD1. Germline-derived CDR1 and CDR2 are GTSNPN and SVGIG (reference sequence). This CDR3 region has 12 residues. Trimming cost V 8 bases and J 1 base; bases outside gene matches: 2. CDR3 sequence reads: CAGDRENTEAFF. In DNA, the CDR3 is TGTGCCGGGGACAGGGAGAACACTGAAGCTTTCTTT.

Worth noting for this clone: An end of the junction differs from the germline gene, which may be a read error. J is TRBJ1-1 and V is TRBV27; the D is unclear. Germline assignment: CDR1 MNHEY and CDR2 SMNVEV (reference sequence). The CDR3 length is 13 residues. The CDR3 region has the DNA TGTGCCAGCAGTTTTAGGTTGAACACTGAGGCTTTCTTT. This translates into CASSFRLNTEAFF.

V and J are TRBV30 and TRBJ1-5; 9 bases match TRBD1. J gave up 7 bases and V 3 bases, and 4 bases lay outside the gene matches. CDR1 and CDR2 (germline): GTSNPN, SVGIG (reference sequence). The CDR3 covers 13 residues. For the CDR3, the DNA is TGTGCCTGGAGGGGACAGGGCTTGCAGCCCCAGCATTTT. Its protein product is CAWRGQGLQPQHF.

Ten or more counts support this clone. The chain recombines TRBV30 with TRBJ2-5, with 7 bases matching TRBD1. V shed 1 base and J 1 base; nucleotides not matched to a gene: 0. Germline CDR1 and CDR2: GTSNPN and SVGIG (reference sequence). The CDR3 runs to 13 residues. The CDR3 DNA reads TGTGCCTGGAGTGGGGACAGCCAAGAGACCCAGTACTTC. Translated: CAWSGDSQETQYF.

This clone was recorded many times. The chain is built from TRBV29-1 and TRBJ2-7, with 8 nucleotides matching TRBD1. This CDR3 comprises 15 residues. Germline lookup yields CDR1 SQVTM and CDR2 ANQGSEA. J was trimmed by 3 bases and V by 5 bases; bases with no gene match: 12. The CDR3 nucleotides read TGCAGCGTTTTCACTTCCGGACAGGGTCACTACGAGCAGTACTTC. This codes for CSVFTSGQGHYEQYF.